A single sample gave rise to the 22 T cell receptor beta chains below, sequenced in a study of T cell responses to AZD1222 COVID-19 vaccine. Repertoires were generated with immunoSEQ multiplex PCR, while TCRdb's copy carries only in-frame clones and drops some. The table records about 120,000 clones, about 90% of them present only once. The sample was peripheral blood, taken on day 0 of AZD1222 vaccination. These receptors were obtained from an adult in good health.

In the case of this clone: The identical CDR3 is also encoded by other nucleotide sequences in the sample. The chain combines TRBV30 with TRBJ2-5, with D unclear. CDR1 and CDR2 (germline): GTSNPN, SVGIG (reference sequence). V gave up 2 bases and J gave up 4 bases, with 5 bases separating them. The CDR3 extends over 11 amino acids. CDR3 DNA sequence: TGTGCCTGGAGTTCAAGAGAGACCCAGTACTTC. It specifies CAWSSRETQYF.

The V call is TRBV24-1, the J call TRBJ1-1; D remains ambiguous. Germline CDR1 KGHDR, CDR2 SFDVKD. The V end was cut by 6 bases, the J end by 4 bases, with 5 bases between. The CDR3 has 11 residues. The CDR3 nucleotides are TGTGCCACCAGTCTGGGCACTGAAGCTTTCTTT. Its translation: CATSLGTEAFF.

The chain carries TRBV5-8 and TRBJ2-7; 10 bases are a match to TRBD1. With V trimmed by 4 bases and J by 3 bases, 7 bases remained unmatched. CDR1 and CDR2 (germline): SGHTS, YDEGEE. The CDR3 contains 15 residues. The DNA of the CDR3 is TGTGCCAGCAGCCCCCGGGACAGGGGCTTCTACGAGCAGTACTTC. Translated, it gives CASSPRDRGFYEQYF.

V is TRBV7-9 and J is TRBJ1-1; D is ambiguous. Germline V gene sequence: CDR1 SEHNR, CDR2 FQNEAQ (reference sequence). The CDR3 has 14 residues. V lost 5 bases, J lost 1 base, and 11 bases lay in between. The CDR3, as DNA: TGTGCCAGCAGCCATCCCCTCGGGAACACTGAAGCTTTCTTT. Its protein product is CASSHPLGNTEAFF.

The chain combines TRBV7-2 with TRBJ1-1, with 7 bases fitting TRBD1. Unmatched junction bases numbered 8, after V lost 4 bases and J lost 3 bases. CDR1 is SGHTA, CDR2 FQGNSA, per germline. The CDR3 spans 15 residues. The CDR3 sequence: CASSSRQGTDTEAFF. The CDR3 DNA is TGTGCCAGCAGCTCCCGACAGGGTACGGACACTGAAGCTTTCTTT.

The genes are TRBV7-2 and TRBJ1-1; D unclear. Germline lookup yields CDR1 SGHTA and CDR2 FQGNSA. Trimming shortened V by 3 bases and J by 5 bases, and 7 bases separated the two germline ends. The CDR3 runs 12 residues. CDR3 DNA sequence: TGTGCCAGCAGCTTCCCTGGGACTGAAGCTTTCTTT. It translates to CASSFPGTEAFF. Based on the CDR3 plus reference TRBV7-2 and TRBJ1-1, the full variable domain is GAGVSQSPSNKVTEKGKDVELRCDPISGHTALYWYRQSLGQGLEFLIYFQGNSAPDKSGLPSDRFSAERTGGSVSTLTIQRTQQEDSAVYLCASSFPGTEAFFGQGTRLTVV.

This chain connects TRBV30 to TRBJ2-3, with a tentative D call TRBD2 (7 bases). From germline, CDR1 is GTSNPN and CDR2 SVGIG (reference sequence). Between the trimmed V and J ends, which lost 1 base and 0 bases, there was a span of 23 bases. The CDR3 is 19 residues long. The CDR3 DNA sequence: TGTGCCTGGAGTGCTAACAAGGGGGGGTGGATGTTCAGCACAGATACGCAGTATTTT. It translates to CAWSANKGGWMFSTDTQYF.

This chain uses TRBV12-3 or TRBV12-4 with TRBJ1-1, with D unresolved. This CDR3 is built from 13 residues. The V end lost 3 bases, the J end lost 1 base, and 6 bases lay between the germline ends. This CDR3 reads CASSLAANTEAFF. The CDR3 DNA reads as TGTGCCAGCAGTTTGGCAGCGAACACTGAAGCTTTCTTT.

The V call is TRBV5-1, the J call TRBJ2-3; weak D call: TRBD2 (5 bases). Germline CDR1 SGHRS, CDR2 YFSETQ. Deletions cut 8 bases from V and 5 bases from J, with 21 bases between. The CDR3 totals 15 residues. CDR3 region: CASTTGISGVDTQYF. The CDR3 nucleotides are TGCGCCAGTACCACCGGGATCAGCGGTGTAGATACGCAGTATTTT.

V gene TRBV25-1 combines with J gene TRBJ2-1; 8 bases line up with TRBD1. The V gene's germline CDR1 is MGHDK and CDR2 SYGVNS. J lost 9 bases, V lost 3 bases, and 10 bases had no gene match. The CDR3 spans 15 residues. The CDR3 region has the DNA TGTGCCAGCAGTGAGGACAGGGAGGTGTTGGGTGAGCAGTTCTTC. It translates to CASSEDREVLGEQFF.

CDR3 in amino acids: CSARSGYEQYF. CDR3 nucleotides: TGCAGTGCTAGGTCGGGCTACGAGCAGTACTTC. The chain links TRBV20-1 to TRBJ2-7; the D is unclear. Germline V gene data show CDR1 as DFQATT and CDR2 as SNEGSKA (reference sequence). This CDR3 spans 11 amino acids. Trimming took 3 bases from V and 3 from J, leaving 6 bases between them.

The rearrangement links TRBV5-1 to TRBJ2-5, with D possibly TRBD1 on 5 matching bases. The CDR3 contains 14 residues. Deletions cut 4 bases from V and 4 bases from J, with 14 bases between. Per the germline V gene, CDR1 is SGHRS and CDR2 is YFSETQ. CDR3 in amino acids: CASSPNRRGETQYF. In DNA form, the CDR3 reads TGCGCCAGCAGCCCGAACAGGAGAGGAGAGACCCAGTACTTC.

V and J are TRBV7-9 and TRBJ2-1; D is ambiguous. The CDR3 covers 14 residues. Germline-derived CDR1 and CDR2 are SEHNR and FQNEAQ (reference sequence). V was trimmed by 3 bases and J by 10 bases, leaving 16 bases between them. CDR3 amino acids: CASSFMAERWEQFF. The CDR3, as DNA: TGTGCCAGCAGCTTTATGGCCGAGCGATGGGAGCAGTTCTTC.

The chain uses TRBV3-1 (or the pseudogene TRBV3-2) and TRBJ1-2; D remains ambiguous. The CDR3 runs to 13 residues. Trimming shortened V by 1 base and J by 6 bases, and 9 bases separated the two germline ends. Germline V CDR1 and CDR2: LGHDT, YNNKEL (reference sequence). CDR3 protein: CASSQVPADGYTF. CDR3 nucleotide sequence: TGTGCCAGCAGCCAAGTCCCGGCCGATGGCTACACCTTC.

The gene calls are TRBV9 and TRBJ2-3, with 16 nucleotides matching TRBD2. Germline V gives CDR1 SGDLS, CDR2 YYNGEE. The CDR3 is 18 residues long. Trimming removed 1 base from V and 2 bases from J; junction bases left unmatched: 4. The CDR3 DNA reads as TGTGCCAGCAGCGTAACCGGGACTAGCGGGGGGGCCACAGATACGCAGTATTTT. Its protein is CASSVTGTSGGATDTQYF. The full variable domain, with the rest looked up from reference TRBV9 and TRBJ2-3, is DSGVTQTPKHLITATGQRVTLRCSPRSGDLSVYWYQQSLDQGLQFLIQYYNGEERAKGNILERFSAQQFPDLHSELNLSSLELGDSALYFCASSVTGTSGGATDTQYFGPGTRLTVL.

This clone came up a few times. The chain employs TRBV12-5 and TRBJ1-1, with 9 bases that match TRBD1. The CDR3 contains 13 residues. V lost 6 bases, J lost 4 bases, and 3 bases stayed unmatched. Germline CDR1 is LGHNT and CDR2 is FRNRAP. CDR3 protein: CASGMTGGTEAFF. For the CDR3, the DNA is TGTGCTAGTGGGATGACAGGGGGCACTGAAGCTTTCTTT.

The chain combines TRBV5-4 with TRBJ2-2; D gene uncertain. Germline values: CDR1 SGHNT, CDR2 YYREEE (reference sequence). This CDR3 contains 13 residues. The V gene lost 0 bases and the J gene lost 4 bases, with 4 bases spanning the gap. Here the CDR3 reads CASSLETTGELFF. The DNA for the CDR3 is TGTGCCAGCAGCTTGGAAACCACCGGGGAGCTGTTTTTT.

This rearrangement joins TRBV7-2 to TRBJ1-5; 10 positions match TRBD1. The CDR3 runs to 15 residues. The V and J ends lost 7 bases and 6 bases, in that order; junction bases with no gene match: 9. From germline, CDR1 is SGHTA and CDR2 FQGNSA. Written as DNA, the CDR3 is TGTGCCAGCAACACCGGGACAGGGGTTTCTCAGCCCCAGCATTTT. This sequence encodes CASNTGTGVSQPQHF.

This rearrangement joins TRBV19 to TRBJ2-5; D might be TRBD1 (6 bases). V lost 1 base and J lost 3, with 6 bases in between. The CDR3 loop spans 13 amino acids. CDR1 and CDR2 (germline): LNHDA, SQIVND (reference sequence). CDR3 in DNA: TGTGCCAGTAGTATAGGGACAGAAGAGACCCAGTACTTC. Its translation: CASSIGTEETQYF.

The genes are TRBV29-1 and TRBJ1-4, with D perhaps TRBD1 (6 bases). This CDR3 has 13 residues. From germline, CDR1 is SQVTM and CDR2 ANQGSEA. The V gene lost 7 bases and the J gene lost 8 bases, with 17 bases spanning the gap. CDR3 amino acids: CSATGSVEEKLFF. The CDR3, as DNA: TGCAGCGCCACAGGGAGCGTCGAGGAAAAACTGTTTTTT.

This chain connects TRBV7-2 to TRBJ2-2; TRBD2 aligns across 10 bases. The germline V gene has CDR1 SGHTA and CDR2 FQGNSA. J was trimmed by 4 bases and V by 5 bases; bases with no gene match: 7. This CDR3 has 16 residues. The DNA of the CDR3 is TGTGCCAGCAGCACACGACTAGCGGGCCGCACCGGGGAGCTGTTTTTT. Translation gives CASSTRLAGRTGELFF.

The V gene is TRBV5-4, the J gene TRBJ1-1; 8 bases map to TRBD1. The CDR3 consists of 15 residues. Germline V gives CDR1 SGHNT, CDR2 YYREEE (reference sequence). V lost 4 bases and J lost 2; bases outside the gene matches: 7. The CDR3 nucleotides are TGTGCCAGCAGCCTCCGGGACAGGAGCAACACTGAAGCTTTCTTT. It translates to CASSLRDRSNTEAFF.